Shown below are 30 T cell receptor beta chains from a single sample sequenced in a study of Ad26.COV2.S vaccination and SARS-CoV-2 variants. This table comes from immunoSEQ multiplex PCR, and its TCRdb copy is limited to in-frame clones, with some not included. Altogether around 450,000 clones are present, roughly 90% being singletons, with the ten largest covering less than 15%. Treatment meaning: some 20 received Ad26.COV2.S at low or high dose, single or two shots; about five received placebo; per-sample allocation not given. The samples were gathered on day 63 after the first injection of vaccine or placebo. The specimen comprised peripheral blood, sampled in a trial of Ad26.COV2.S vaccine versus placebo. These TCRs come from a person between 18 and 65 years old who received the Ad26.COV2.S COVID-19 vaccine or a placebo.

The chain couples TRBV6-1 to TRBJ2-4, with a possible D match to TRBD1 (6 bases). CDR3 size: 12 residues. Germline CDR1 is MNHNS and CDR2 is SASEGT. Trimming cost V 1 base and J 15 bases, with 13 bases left between them. The CDR3: CASSEGTGSWYF. In DNA, the CDR3 is TGTGCCAGCAGTGAAGGAACAGGGAGTTGGTACTTC.

The chain joins TRBV6-5 to TRBJ2-7; D might be TRBD2 (6 bases). Germline values: CDR1 MNHEY, CDR2 SVGAGI. There are 14 residues in the CDR3. V lost 4 bases and J lost 7, with 17 bases in between. CDR3: CASSLRGTRAEQYF. Here the CDR3 DNA reads TGTGCCAGCAGTTTACGCGGGACTCGTGCTGAGCAGTACTTC.

V is TRBV6-5 and J is TRBJ1-3, with D maybe TRBD1 (5 bases). Germline assignment: CDR1 MNHEY and CDR2 SVGAGI. There are 16 residues in the CDR3. Trimming removed 0 bases at V and 0 bases at J, with 9 bases between. The CDR3 reads CASSYSAGHSGNTIYF. The CDR3 DNA is TGTGCCAGCAGTTACTCAGCAGGGCACTCTGGAAACACCATATATTTT.

The V and J genes are TRBV2 and TRBJ2-5; 10 nucleotides line up with TRBD2. The V gene's germline CDR1 is SNHLY and CDR2 FYNNEI. This CDR3 comprises 15 residues. J was trimmed by 3 bases and V by 3 bases; bases with no gene match: 4. This CDR3 is CASSDRTSGEETQYF. CDR3 bases: TGTGCCAGCAGTGACAGGACTAGCGGAGAAGAGACCCAGTACTTC.

The chain joins TRBV12-3 or TRBV12-4 to TRBJ2-7, with a tentative D call TRBD2 (6 bases). This CDR3 is built from 13 residues. With 6 bases removed from V and 3 bases from J, the gap between germline ends came to 12 bases. CDR3 in amino acids: CASRLSGGYEQYF. The CDR3, as DNA: TGTGCCAGCAGACTTAGCGGAGGCTACGAGCAGTACTTC.

This chain links TRBV7-9 with TRBJ2-7; the D gene is possibly TRBD1 (6 bases). Trimming removed 4 bases at V and 5 bases at J, with 12 bases between. The germline V gene encodes CDR1 SEHNR and CDR2 FQNEAQ (reference sequence). This CDR3 has 13 amino acids. CDR3: CASSSQGFDEQYF. The CDR3 DNA reads as TGTGCCAGCAGCTCCCAGGGGTTCGACGAGCAGTACTTC.

The chain couples TRBV28 to TRBJ2-1; possible D gene TRBD2, 6 bases. There are 11 residues in the CDR3. Germline V gene sequence: CDR1 MDHEN, CDR2 SYDVKM. Trimming pared 6 bases from V and 12 bases from J, leaving 12 bases between. The CDR3 here is CASRTSGRQFF. In nucleotides, the CDR3 is TGTGCCAGCAGAACTTCCGGGAGGCAGTTCTTC.

The rearrangement links TRBV6-5 to TRBJ2-5; D remains ambiguous. Trimming cost V 5 bases and J 1 base, with 2 bases left between them. The germline gives CDR1 MNHEY, CDR2 SVGAGI. The CDR3 is made up of 11 amino acids. The DNA for the CDR3 is TGTGCCAGCAGTACCCAAGAGACCCAGTACTTC. Residues: CASSTQETQYF.

The CDR3 DNA follows: TGTGCCAGTAGCAGGGGGCATGGAGATACGCAGTATTTT. Its translation: CASSRGHGDTQYF. This chain links TRBV19 with TRBJ2-3, with 8 bases that match TRBD1. V shed 6 bases and J 5 bases; nucleotides not matched to a gene: 4. CDR1 is LNHDA, CDR2 SQIVND, per germline (reference sequence). The CDR3 loop spans 13 amino acids.

The chain combines TRBV29-1 with TRBJ2-2, with a possible D match to TRBD2 (5 bases). The CDR3 has 13 residues. V lost 3 bases and J lost 4, with 9 bases in between. Germline assignment: CDR1 SQVTM and CDR2 ANQGSEA. CDR3 coding DNA: TGCAGCGTTGACGGGATCGGCACCGGGGAGCTGTTTTTT. It encodes CSVDGIGTGELFF.

This chain links TRBV7-2 with TRBJ2-7, with D unresolved. Germline loops: CDR1 SGHTA, CDR2 FQGNSA. The CDR3 is 15 amino acids. V was shortened by 2 bases and J by 2 bases, with 13 bases between the two germline ends. CDR3 in DNA: TGTGCCAGCAGCTTAAGGGCTAATGGACCCTACGAGCAGTACTTC. Protein sequence: CASSLRANGPYEQYF.

This clone has just one count. The rearrangement links TRBV18 to TRBJ2-7, with D perhaps matching TRBD2 (6 bases). Germline V lookup: CDR1 KGHSH, CDR2 LQKENI. The CDR3 contains 14 residues. V lost 6 bases and J 2 bases, leaving 14 bases between the germline ends. Here the CDR3 reads CASSGVSGTYEQYF. The CDR3 DNA follows: TGTGCCAGCTCGGGAGTTAGCGGAACCTACGAGCAGTACTTC.

The chain is built from TRBV5-1 and TRBJ2-3; no clear D. The CDR3 length is 14 residues. The germline gives CDR1 SGHRS, CDR2 YFSETQ. Trimming removed 0 bases from V and 2 bases from J, with 7 bases in between. The CDR3 nucleotides read TGCGCCAGCAGCTTGGCAGCACCCACAGATACGCAGTATTTT. It yields the protein CASSLAAPTDTQYF.

V is TRBV5-1 and J is TRBJ2-3, with unresolved D. Trimming left V 0 bases short and J 1 base short, with 6 bases between. Looked up from germline, CDR1 is SGHRS and CDR2 is YFSETQ. The CDR3 spans 14 residues. Written as DNA, the CDR3 is TGCGCCAGCAGCTTGGATTGGGGCACAGATACGCAGTATTTT. Its protein is CASSLDWGTDTQYF. The full variable domain, in which reference TRBV5-1 and TRBJ2-3 provide the parts outside the CDR3, is KAGVTQTPRYLIKTRGQQVTLSCSPISGHRSVSWYQQTPGQGLQFLFEYFSETQRNKGNFPGRFSGRQFSNSRSEMNVSTLELGDSALYLCASSLDWGTDTQYFGPGTRLTVL.

This chain links TRBV24-1 with TRBJ2-1; 7 bases agree with TRBD1. The CDR3 runs to 17 residues. Unmatched junction bases numbered 16, after V lost 6 bases and J lost 6 bases. Germline assignment: CDR1 KGHDR and CDR2 SFDVKD. The CDR3 loop reads CATSPLGAGGIINEQFF. CDR3 sequence (DNA): TGTGCCACCAGTCCCCTGGGGGCAGGGGGAATCATCAATGAGCAGTTCTTC.

This clone appeared a few times. The chain joins TRBV11-2 to TRBJ2-7; TRBD1 matches at 7 bases. This CDR3 has 14 residues. V was clipped by 4 bases and J by 1 base; unmatched bases: 4. CDR1 SGHAT and CDR2 FQNNGV come from the germline V gene. CDR3 loop: CASSSGTESYEQYF. DNA of the CDR3: TGTGCCAGCAGCTCCGGGACAGAATCCTACGAGCAGTACTTC.

This clone was counted a few times. This chain connects TRBV3-1 (or the pseudogene TRBV3-2) to TRBJ2-2; 10 bases are shared with TRBD2. The CDR3 has 15 amino acids. With V trimmed by 6 bases and J by 7 bases, 8 bases remained unmatched. Germline CDR1 is LGHDT and CDR2 is YNNKEL (reference sequence). CDR3 bases: TGTGCCAGCAGTCCCCGGGTAGCGGGAGGCGGGGAGCTGTTTTTT. Translating it yields CASSPRVAGGGELFF.

The rearrangement uses TRBV9 and TRBJ2-2; D gene ambiguous. The CDR3 totals 19 residues. V dropped 0 bases and J dropped 1 base, with 19 bases sitting between them. Germline lookup yields CDR1 SGDLS and CDR2 YYNGEE. CDR3 coding DNA: TGTGCCAGCAGCGTAGAGGTGTCGATCTGGGTTGGGAACACCGGGGAGCTGTTTTTT. This encodes CASSVEVSIWVGNTGELFF.

The CDR3 region has the DNA TGTGCCAGCAGCTTGGATCGGAGCGCCGGGGAGCTGTTTTTT. Amino acids: CASSLDRSAGELFF. The chain uses TRBV5-4 and TRBJ2-2; D unclear. The length of the CDR3 is 14 residues. CDR1 and CDR2 from the germline V gene are SGHNT and YYREEE (reference sequence). Between the trimmed V and J ends, which lost 0 bases and 6 bases, there was a span of 9 bases.

The J gene is TRBJ2-3, the V gene TRBV4-2; D possibly matches TRBD1 or TRBD2 (5 bases each). V was pared by 4 bases and J by 2 bases, with 13 bases between. Germline-derived CDR1 and CDR2 are LGHNA and YNFKEQ. The CDR3 sequence is 15 residues long. The CDR3 nucleotides read TGTGCCAGCAGCCCCAGGGTAGCGCCCACAGATACGCAGTATTTT. This sequence encodes CASSPRVAPTDTQYF.

The chain recombines TRBV23-1 with TRBJ2-7; D is unclear. TRBV23-1 is assigned to the ORF class and has an uncertain function. The CDR3 extends over 16 amino acids. Trimming stripped 3 bases from V and 4 bases from J, with 19 bases between. This CDR3 is CASSQVRVGPSYEQYF. In DNA, the CDR3 is TGCGCCAGCAGTCAGGTTCGCGTAGGGCCTTCTTACGAGCAGTACTTC.

V and J are TRBV5-4 and TRBJ1-1, with TRBD1 identical over 9 bases. CDR1 is SGHNT and CDR2 is YYREEE in the germline V gene (reference sequence). Trimming took 5 bases from V and 10 from J; bases not matched to a gene: 15. The CDR3 length is 15 residues. The CDR3 spells CASSGTGFPGVGAFF. The CDR3 nucleotides read TGTGCCAGCAGTGGGACAGGGTTTCCTGGGGTGGGAGCTTTCTTT.

V gene TRBV14 combines with J gene TRBJ2-5; 7 nucleotides align to TRBD2. Losses at the gene ends were 8 bases for V and 6 bases for J; bases not matched to a gene: 18. CDR1 is SGHDN, CDR2 FVKESK, per germline. The length of the CDR3 is 16 residues. Here the CDR3 DNA reads TGTGCCAGCTTTGGGGGGGACTACCCTTGTGTGAAGACCCAGTACTTC. This encodes CASFGGDYPCVKTQYF.

The chain recombines TRBV11-2 with TRBJ1-1; D possibly corresponds to TRBD1 (5 bases). CDR1 is SGHAT, CDR2 FQNNGV, per germline. Trimming left V 5 bases short and J 5 bases short, with 15 bases between. CDR3 length: 14 amino acids. CDR3 amino acids: CASSLAQGLTEAFF. As DNA, the CDR3 is TGTGCCAGCAGCCTCGCGCAGGGATTGACTGAAGCTTTCTTT. The full variable domain, completed using reference TRBV11-2 and TRBJ1-1, is EAGVAQSPRYKIIEKRQSVAFWCNPISGHATLYWYQQILGQGPKLLIQFQNNGVVDDSQLPKDRFSAERLKGVDSTLKIQPAKLEDSAVYLCASSLAQGLTEAFFGQGTRLTVV.

The CDR3 DNA reads as TGTGCCAGCAGTACATCGGACAGGGAGGATGACCCCTACGAGCAGTACTTC. It specifies CASSTSDREDDPYEQYF. This chain uses TRBV28 with TRBJ2-7; 8 positions agree with TRBD1. Losses at the gene ends were 5 bases for V and 2 bases for J; bases not matched to a gene: 14. The CDR3 is 17 residues long. Per the germline V gene, CDR1 is MDHEN and CDR2 is SYDVKM.

The CDR3 protein is CASSTPVPTEAFF. CDR3 coding DNA: TGTGCCAGCAGCACTCCTGTCCCGACTGAAGCTTTCTTT. The chain employs TRBV28 and TRBJ1-1, with D unresolved. Germline CDR1 and CDR2: MDHEN and SYDVKM. CDR3 length: 13 residues. Trimming took off 6 bases at V and 5 bases at J, with 13 bases between the two ends.

The chain has TRBV5-1 and TRBJ1-2, with TRBD1 identical over 7 bases. There are 15 residues in the CDR3. CDR1 SGHRS and CDR2 YFSETQ come from the germline V gene. Germline trimming cut 4 bases from V and 8 bases from J; bases unmatched to any gene: 14. In DNA form, the CDR3 reads TGCGCCAGCAGCCGGGCCCCCACAGGGGAGAGGGGCTACACCTTC. Translating gives CASSRAPTGERGYTF.

V gene TRBV11-3 combines with J gene TRBJ2-4, with 10 nucleotides matching TRBD2. The CDR3 extends over 20 amino acids. Germline V lookup: CDR1 SGHNT, CDR2 YENEEA. Losses at the gene ends were 5 bases for V and 0 bases for J; bases not matched to a gene: 16. The CDR3 DNA reads as TGTGCCAGCAGCGTAGCGGGAGGACCAGTCGTACCAGTAGCCAAAAACATTCAGTACTTC. Translating it yields CASSVAGGPVVPVAKNIQYF.

CDR3 DNA: TGTGCCAGCAGTGACCAGAGAGGAAACACCATATATTTT. This gives the protein CASSDQRGNTIYF. This rearrangement joins TRBV25-1 to TRBJ1-3; D not certain. Germline-derived CDR1 and CDR2 are MGHDK and SYGVNS. CDR3 length: 13 amino acids. V was cut by 3 bases and J by 4 bases, with 7 bases left in between.

CDR3 amino acids: CASSLGLSREETQYF. CDR3 coding DNA: TGTGCCAGCAGCTTAGGTTTATCCAGGGAAGAGACCCAGTACTTC. The chain uses TRBV11-3 and TRBJ2-5, with a possible D match to TRBD1 (5 bases). The CDR3 is 15 residues long. Per germline, CDR1 SGHNT and CDR2 YENEEA. The V and J ends lost 1 base and 3 bases respectively, with 12 bases between them.